This T cell receptor (beta chain) was documented in a study of T cells after yellow fever vaccination (dated by TCRdb to the late 2010s). Regarding the complete study: The SMART-Seq v4 Ultra Low Input RNA kit was used to prepare libraries from fractions with low cell numbers. To follow T-cell clones before and after both primary and booster YFV17D yellow fever vaccination, bulk TCR alpha and beta repertoires underwent longitudinal sequencing. Bulk PBMC replicates and cell subsets were isolated from blood drawn at multiple timepoints before and after both primary and secondary immunization. Two healthy male donors, one aged 18 to 30 and one aged 30 to 40 years, were included in the cohort.

The treatment or condition label of this sample denotes: live attenuated yellow fever vaccine strain. At each blood-draw timepoint, two biological replicates of bulk PBMCs were collected. PBMCs were isolated from peripheral blood using a standard Ficoll-Paque protocol. RNA was extracted with TriZol from bulk PBMCs, CD4 and CD8 fractions, and dextramer-positive and dextramer-negative fractions. TCR cDNA was made using 5'RACE template switching, a step that added a universal primer site and unique molecular identifiers. Priming of cDNA synthesis was performed from both the TCR alpha and TCR beta constant segments. Two PCR steps were used to amplify libraries, with sample barcodes and sequencing adapters being added in the second step. Sequencing of the libraries was done on either Illumina HiSeq 2500 (2x100 bp) or NovaSeq (2x150 bp). On the study's bioinformatics: MIGEC handled demultiplexing of reads and collapsing into UMI consensus sequences, while MiXCR performed V(D)J alignment. Using edgeR on replicate PBMC samples, clonotypes were called vaccine-responding if FDR was below 0.01 and the log2 fold change was above 5 up to day 15. CD4 or CD8 identity was assigned to each bulk clonotype according to whether the clonotype was present at higher abundance in the sequenced CD4 repertoire or the sequenced CD8 repertoire. In-frame beta chains were kept once TCRdb had trimmed the public reads at Q25 with fastp and called clones with MiXCR. Every entry covers one CDR3 protein and lists the most common genes and DNA from its rows. TCRdb, not the original authors, processed these V and J calls. The sample table lists about 360,000 distinct CDR3 sequences, under 7.5% of them with a count of one. The ten largest clonotypes hold 15% of the sample.

Beyond this particular receptor, the publication reports: A small share of clonotypes occurred in both CD4 and CD8 compartments, likely arising from convergent recombination. Computational filtering was needed because FACS-sorted repertoires could contain abundant contaminating clonotypes from the bulk population. Because the study included only a couple of donors, the extent to which the findings can be generalized is limited. Compared with the primary T-cell response, the secondary T-cell response was faster but weaker, reaching its peak on day 5 rather than on day 15. After the booster, most of the clones that had expanded following primary vaccination were detected again (approximately 95% of CD4 and around nine tenths of CD8), which suggests that memory was broadly maintained.

The CDR3 sequence holds 14 residues, the cysteine and phenylalanine included. Only CDR3 DNA remains: 42 bases, in frame from the first base. The germline ends are 10 bases apart after V is trimmed by 0 bases and J by 4 bases. Taken from the germline V gene, the CDR1 and CDR2 loops are SGDLS and YYNGEE. In its sample, this clonotype was seen a few times. It lacks a known antigen. No base qualities exist here, and no much larger clone lies one base off it. The sample consisted of PBMCs, taken 5 days after the yellow fever booster vaccination. This clonotype originated in a man under 40 who received the YFV17D yellow fever vaccine. The sequence links TRBV9 to TRBJ2-5; tentative D gene TRBD1, with 6 bases matching. CDR3 region: CASSVGIGGETQYF. At the DNA level, the sequence is TGTGCCAGCAGCGTAGGGATAGGGGGAGAGACCCAGTACTTC.